The clone carrying this T cell receptor beta chain came up a few times. As yet, its antigen is unknown. The DNA is omitted, as the CDR3 cannot be located on it reliably, and the CDR3 follows TCRdb's listing. This sample was taken from a study of sequential checkpoint blockade in melanoma. In the study overall: Each arm's sequence ended with maintenance nivolumab. Under 25 patients had matched tumor biopsies before treatment and at week 13 after nivolumab or ipilimumab alone.

Clones were sequenced by immunoSEQ multiplex PCR, and TCRdb holds only the in-frame ones, with some missing. The table shows around 10,000 clones, with less than 30% occurring only once. Treatment given: randomized to nivolumab then ipilimumab (arm A) or the reverse (arm B). Study findings and constraints: For nivolumab-first patients, baseline tumor clonality was associated with response.

The CDR3 numbers 17 amino acids, ends counted. The V gene is TRBV7-5, the J gene TRBJ2-3; the tabulated D call, TRBD2, remains unverified against the DNA. TRBV7-5 is recorded as a pseudogene. This receptor was taken from a human donor with melanoma. This sample comprised tumor tissue (inferred from file names), obtained from a patient given nivolumab and ipilimumab in sequence. CDR3 loop: CASSLGVAGGTKGAQYF.